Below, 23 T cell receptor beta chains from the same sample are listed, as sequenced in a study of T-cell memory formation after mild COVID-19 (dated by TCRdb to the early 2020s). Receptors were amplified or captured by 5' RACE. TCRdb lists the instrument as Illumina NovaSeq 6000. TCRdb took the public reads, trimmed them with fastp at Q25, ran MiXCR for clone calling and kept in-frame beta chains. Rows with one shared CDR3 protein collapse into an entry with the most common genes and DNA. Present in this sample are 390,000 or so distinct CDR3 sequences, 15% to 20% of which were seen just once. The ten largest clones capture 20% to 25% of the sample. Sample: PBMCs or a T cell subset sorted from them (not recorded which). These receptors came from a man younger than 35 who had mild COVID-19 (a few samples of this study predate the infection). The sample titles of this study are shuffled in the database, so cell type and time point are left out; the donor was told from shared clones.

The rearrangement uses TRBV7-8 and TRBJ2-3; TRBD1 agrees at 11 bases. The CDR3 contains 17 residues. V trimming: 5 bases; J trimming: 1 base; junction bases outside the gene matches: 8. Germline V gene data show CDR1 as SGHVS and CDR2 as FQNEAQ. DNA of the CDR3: TGTGCCAGCAGCCTTTGGACAGGGGGCTTTCGCACAGATACGCAGTATTTT. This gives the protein CASSLWTGGFRTDTQYF.

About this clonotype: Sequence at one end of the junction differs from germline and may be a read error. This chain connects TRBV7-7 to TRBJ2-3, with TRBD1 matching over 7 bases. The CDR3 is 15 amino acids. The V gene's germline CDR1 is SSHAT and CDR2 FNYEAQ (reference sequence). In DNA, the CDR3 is TGTGCTAGCAGCCCTCGAACAGGGGCGACAGATACGCAGTATTTT. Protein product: CASSPRTGATDTQYF. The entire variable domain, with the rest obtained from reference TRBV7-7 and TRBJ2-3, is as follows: GAGVSQSPRYKVTKRGQDVTLRCDPISSHATLYWYQQALGQGPEFLTYFNYEAQPDKSGLPSDRFSAERPEGSISTLTIQRTEQRDSAMYRCASSPRTGATDTQYFGPGTRLTVL.

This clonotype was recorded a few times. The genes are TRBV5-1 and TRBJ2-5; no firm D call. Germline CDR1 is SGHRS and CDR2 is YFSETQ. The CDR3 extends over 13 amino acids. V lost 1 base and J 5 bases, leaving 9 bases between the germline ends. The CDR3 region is CASSLSEWETQYF. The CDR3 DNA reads TGCGCCAGCAGCTTGTCAGAGTGGGAGACCCAGTACTTC. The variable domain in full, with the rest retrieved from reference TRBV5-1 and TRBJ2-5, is KAGVTQTPRYLIKTRGQQVTLSCSPISGHRSVSWYQQTPGQGLQFLFEYFSETQRNKGNFPGRFSGRQFSNSRSEMNVSTLELGDSALYLCASSLSEWETQYFGPGTRLLVL.

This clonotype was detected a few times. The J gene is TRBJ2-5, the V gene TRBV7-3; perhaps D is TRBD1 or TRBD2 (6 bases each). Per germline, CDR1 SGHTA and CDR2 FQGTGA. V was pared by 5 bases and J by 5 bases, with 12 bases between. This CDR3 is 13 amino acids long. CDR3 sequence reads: CASSGGLEETQYF. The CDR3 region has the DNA TGTGCCAGCAGCGGGGGGCTCGAGGAGACCCAGTACTTC.

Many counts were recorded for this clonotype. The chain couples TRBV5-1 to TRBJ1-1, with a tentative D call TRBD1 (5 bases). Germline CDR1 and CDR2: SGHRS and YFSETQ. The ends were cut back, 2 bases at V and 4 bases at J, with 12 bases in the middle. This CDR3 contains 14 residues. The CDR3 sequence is CASSFGAPLTEAFF. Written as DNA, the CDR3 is TGCGCCAGCAGCTTTGGGGCCCCGCTCACTGAAGCTTTCTTT.

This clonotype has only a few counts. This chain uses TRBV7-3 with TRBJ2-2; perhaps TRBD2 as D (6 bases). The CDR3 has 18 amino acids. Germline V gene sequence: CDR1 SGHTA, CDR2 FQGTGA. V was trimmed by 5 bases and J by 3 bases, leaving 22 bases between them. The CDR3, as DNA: TGTGCCAGCAGCCCGAGAAGGGCCGGGACTTGGGACACCGGGGAGCTGTTTTTT. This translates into CASSPRRAGTWDTGELFF.

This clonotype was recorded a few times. The CDR3 nucleotides are TGCGCCAGCAGCCAAGGTGGGGTGGGGACAGGGTACTACGAGCAGTACTTC. Residues: CASSQGGVGTGYYEQYF. The chain is built from TRBV4-3 and TRBJ2-7; 9 nucleotides agree with TRBD1. V shed 1 base and J 3 bases; nucleotides not matched to a gene: 10. Per germline, CDR1 LGHNA and CDR2 YSLEER. This CDR3 region has 17 residues.

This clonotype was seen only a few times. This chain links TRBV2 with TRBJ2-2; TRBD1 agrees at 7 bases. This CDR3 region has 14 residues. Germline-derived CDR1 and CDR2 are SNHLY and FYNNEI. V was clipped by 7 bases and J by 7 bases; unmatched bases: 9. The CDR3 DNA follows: TGTGCCAGCAATTGGGAACAGGGGCTCGGGGAGCTGTTTTTT. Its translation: CASNWEQGLGELFF.

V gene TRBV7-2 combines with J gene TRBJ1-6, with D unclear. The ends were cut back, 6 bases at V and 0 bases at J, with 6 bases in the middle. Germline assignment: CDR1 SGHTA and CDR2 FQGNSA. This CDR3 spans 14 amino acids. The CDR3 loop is CASRQSSYNSPLHF. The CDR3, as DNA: TGTGCCAGCAGACAGAGCTCCTATAATTCACCCCTCCACTTT.

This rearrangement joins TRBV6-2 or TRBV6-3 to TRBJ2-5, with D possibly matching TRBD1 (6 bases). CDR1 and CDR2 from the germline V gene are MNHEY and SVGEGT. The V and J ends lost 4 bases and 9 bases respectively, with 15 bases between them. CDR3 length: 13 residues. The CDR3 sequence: CASSSRQVEPQYF. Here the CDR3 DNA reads TGTGCCAGCAGTTCGAGACAGGTTGAGCCCCAGTACTTC.

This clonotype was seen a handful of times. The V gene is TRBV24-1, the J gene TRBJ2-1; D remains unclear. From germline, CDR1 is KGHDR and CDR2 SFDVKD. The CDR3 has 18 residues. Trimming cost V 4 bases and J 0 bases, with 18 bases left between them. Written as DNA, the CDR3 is TGTGCCACCAGTGACCACAATCGGGCGTCGAGCTCCTACAATGAGCAGTTCTTC. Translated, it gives CATSDHNRASSSYNEQFF.

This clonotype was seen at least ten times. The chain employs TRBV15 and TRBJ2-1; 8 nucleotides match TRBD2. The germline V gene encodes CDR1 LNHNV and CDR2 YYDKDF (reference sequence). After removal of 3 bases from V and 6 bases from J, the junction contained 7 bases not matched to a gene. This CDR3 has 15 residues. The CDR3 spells CATSRGLGEGNEQFF. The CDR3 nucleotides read TGTGCCACCAGCAGGGGACTAGGGGAGGGCAATGAGCAGTTCTTC.

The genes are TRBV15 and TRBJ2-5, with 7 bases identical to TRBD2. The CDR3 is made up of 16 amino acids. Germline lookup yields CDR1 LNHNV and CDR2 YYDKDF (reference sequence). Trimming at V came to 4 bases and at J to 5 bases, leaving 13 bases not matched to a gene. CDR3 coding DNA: TGTGCCACCAGCAAGGGGTCCTCCAGCGGGGAGGAGACCCAGTACTTC. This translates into CATSKGSSSGEETQYF. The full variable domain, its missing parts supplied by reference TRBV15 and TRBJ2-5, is DAMVIQNPRYQVTQFGKPVTLSCSQTLNHNVMYWYQQKSSQAPKLLFHYYDKDFNNEADTPDNFQSRRPNTSFCFLDIRSPGLGDTAMYLCATSKGSSSGEETQYFGPGTRLLVL.

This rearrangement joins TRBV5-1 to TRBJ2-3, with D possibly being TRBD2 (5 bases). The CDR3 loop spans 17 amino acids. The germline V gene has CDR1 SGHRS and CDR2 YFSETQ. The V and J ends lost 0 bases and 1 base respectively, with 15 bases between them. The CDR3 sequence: CASSLGLAEWGTDTQYF. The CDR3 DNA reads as TGCGCCAGCAGCTTGGGTCTAGCCGAATGGGGCACAGATACGCAGTATTTT.

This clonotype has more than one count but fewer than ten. The DNA for the CDR3 is TGTGCCAGCGTCGCGAACGACTATGGCTACACCTTC. This encodes CASVANDYGYTF. This chain uses TRBV12-3 or TRBV12-4 with TRBJ1-2; D gene unclear. V dropped 8 bases and J dropped 3 bases, with 10 bases sitting between them. CDR3 length: 12 residues.

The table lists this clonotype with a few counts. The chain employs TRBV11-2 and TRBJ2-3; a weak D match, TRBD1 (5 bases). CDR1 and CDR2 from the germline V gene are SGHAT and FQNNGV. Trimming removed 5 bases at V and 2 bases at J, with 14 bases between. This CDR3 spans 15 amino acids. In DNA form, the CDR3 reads TGTGCCAGCAGCACATATACAGGACCCACAGATACGCAGTATTTT. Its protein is CASSTYTGPTDTQYF.

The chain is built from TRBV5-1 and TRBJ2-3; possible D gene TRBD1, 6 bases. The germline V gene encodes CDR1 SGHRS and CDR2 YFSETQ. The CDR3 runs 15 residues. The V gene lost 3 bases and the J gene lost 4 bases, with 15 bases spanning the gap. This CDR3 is CASSWTFRGPDTQYF. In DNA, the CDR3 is TGCGCCAGCAGCTGGACTTTCAGGGGCCCAGATACGCAGTATTTT.

The CDR3 DNA follows: TGTGCCAGCAGCGTGGGACAGATTGGAAACACCATATATTTT. Its protein product is CASSVGQIGNTIYF. V usage is TRBV7-9 and J usage is TRBJ1-3; TRBD1 aligns across 7 bases. Germline loops: CDR1 SEHNR, CDR2 FQNEAQ (reference sequence). The junction had 4 bases not matched to a gene; V was cut back by 5 bases and J by 3 bases. There are 14 residues in the CDR3.

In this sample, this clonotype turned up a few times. For the CDR3, the DNA is TGTGCCAGCAGCTTAGGACAGAATCCTTACAATGAGCAGTTCTTC. Amino acid sequence: CASSLGQNPYNEQFF. The V and J genes are TRBV11-2 and TRBJ2-1; the D gene is possibly TRBD1 (5 bases). The length of the CDR3 is 15 residues. Trimming took off 1 base at V and 4 bases at J, with 11 bases between the two ends. CDR1 and CDR2 from the germline V gene are SGHAT and FQNNGV.

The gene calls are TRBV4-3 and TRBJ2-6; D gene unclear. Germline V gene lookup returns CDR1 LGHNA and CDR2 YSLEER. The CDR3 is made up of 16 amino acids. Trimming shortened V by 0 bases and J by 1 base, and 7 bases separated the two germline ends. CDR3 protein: CASSQDRKSGANVLTF. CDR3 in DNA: TGCGCCAGCAGCCAAGATCGGAAGTCTGGGGCCAACGTCCTGACTTTC.

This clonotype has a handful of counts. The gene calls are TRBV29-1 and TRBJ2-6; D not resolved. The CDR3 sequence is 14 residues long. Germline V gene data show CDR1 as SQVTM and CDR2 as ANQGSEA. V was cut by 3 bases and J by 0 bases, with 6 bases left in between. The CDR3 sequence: CSVDQASGANVLTF. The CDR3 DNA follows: TGCAGCGTTGATCAGGCCTCTGGGGCCAACGTCCTGACTTTC. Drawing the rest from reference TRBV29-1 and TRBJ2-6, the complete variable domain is SAVISQKPSRDICQRGTSLTIQCQVDSQVTMMFWYRQQPGQSLTLIATANQGSEATYESGFVIDKFPISRPNLTFSTLTVSNMSPEDSSIYLCSVDQASGANVLTFGAGSRLTVL.

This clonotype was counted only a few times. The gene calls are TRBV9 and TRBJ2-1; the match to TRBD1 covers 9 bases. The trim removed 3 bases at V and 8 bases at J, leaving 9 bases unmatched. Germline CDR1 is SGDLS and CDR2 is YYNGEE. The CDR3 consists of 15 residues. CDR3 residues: CASSASGTGTDEQFF. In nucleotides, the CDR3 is TGTGCCAGCAGCGCTTCCGGGACAGGGACCGATGAGCAGTTCTTC.

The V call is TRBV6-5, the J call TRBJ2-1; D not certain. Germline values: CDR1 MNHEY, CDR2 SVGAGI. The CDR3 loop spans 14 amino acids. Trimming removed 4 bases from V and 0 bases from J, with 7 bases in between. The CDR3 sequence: CASSLRSSYNEQFF. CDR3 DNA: TGTGCCAGCAGTTTGCGGAGCTCCTACAATGAGCAGTTCTTC.